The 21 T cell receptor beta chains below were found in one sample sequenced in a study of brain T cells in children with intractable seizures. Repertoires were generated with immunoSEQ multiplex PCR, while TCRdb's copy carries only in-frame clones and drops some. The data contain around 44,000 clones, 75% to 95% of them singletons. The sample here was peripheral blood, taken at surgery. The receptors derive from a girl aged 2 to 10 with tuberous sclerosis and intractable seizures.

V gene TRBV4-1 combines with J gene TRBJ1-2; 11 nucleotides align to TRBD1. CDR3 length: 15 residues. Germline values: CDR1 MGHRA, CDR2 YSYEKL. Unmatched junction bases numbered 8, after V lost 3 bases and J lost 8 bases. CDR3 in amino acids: CASSHLGQGARGYTF. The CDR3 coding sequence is TGCGCCAGCAGCCACCTCGGACAGGGGGCGAGAGGCTACACCTTC.

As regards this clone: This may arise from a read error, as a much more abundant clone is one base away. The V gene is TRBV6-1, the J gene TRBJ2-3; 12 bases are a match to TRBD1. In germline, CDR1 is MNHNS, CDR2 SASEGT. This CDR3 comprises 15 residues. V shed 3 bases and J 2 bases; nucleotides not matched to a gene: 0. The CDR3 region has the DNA TGTGCCAGCAGTGAGGGACAGGGGGCCACAGATACGCAGTATTTT. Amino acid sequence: CASSEGQGATDTQYF.

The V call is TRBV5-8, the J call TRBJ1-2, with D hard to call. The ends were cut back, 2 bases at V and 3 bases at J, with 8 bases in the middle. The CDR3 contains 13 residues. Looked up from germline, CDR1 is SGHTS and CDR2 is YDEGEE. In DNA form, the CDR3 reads TGTGCCAGCAGCTTTGTATATGACTATGGCTACACCTTC. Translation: CASSFVYDYGYTF.

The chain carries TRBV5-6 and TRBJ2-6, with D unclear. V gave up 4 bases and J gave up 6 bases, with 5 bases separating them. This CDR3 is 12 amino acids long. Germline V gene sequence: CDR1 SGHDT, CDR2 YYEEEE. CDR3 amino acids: CASSTMANVLTF. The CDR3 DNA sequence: TGTGCCAGCAGCACCATGGCCAACGTCCTGACTTTC.

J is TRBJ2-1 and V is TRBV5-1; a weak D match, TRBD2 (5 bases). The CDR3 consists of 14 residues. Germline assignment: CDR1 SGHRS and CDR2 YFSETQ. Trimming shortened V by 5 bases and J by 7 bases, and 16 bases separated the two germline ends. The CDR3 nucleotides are TGCGCCAGCAGTCTAGCTAGCTTGCTAAATGAGCAGTTCTTC. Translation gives CASSLASLLNEQFF.

CDR3 loop: CASSFDRITDTQYF. The CDR3 DNA is TGTGCCAGCAGTTTCGACCGAATTACAGATACGCAGTATTTT. The chain has TRBV27 and TRBJ2-3; D is uncertain. Trimming pared 3 bases from V and 3 bases from J, leaving 10 bases between. CDR3 length: 14 residues. The germline V gene encodes CDR1 MNHEY and CDR2 SMNVEV (reference sequence).

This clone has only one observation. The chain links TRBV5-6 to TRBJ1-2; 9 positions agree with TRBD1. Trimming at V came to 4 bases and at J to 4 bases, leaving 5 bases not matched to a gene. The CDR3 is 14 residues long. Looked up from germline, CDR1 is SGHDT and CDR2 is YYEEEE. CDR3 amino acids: CASSRDREGYGYTF. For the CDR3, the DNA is TGTGCCAGCAGCCGGGACAGGGAGGGCTATGGCTACACCTTC.

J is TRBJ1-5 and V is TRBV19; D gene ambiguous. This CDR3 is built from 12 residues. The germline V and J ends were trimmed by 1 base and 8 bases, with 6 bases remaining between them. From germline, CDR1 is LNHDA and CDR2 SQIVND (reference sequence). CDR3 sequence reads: CASSIGGEPQHF. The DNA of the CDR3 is TGTGCCAGTAGTATAGGAGGCGAGCCCCAGCATTTT.

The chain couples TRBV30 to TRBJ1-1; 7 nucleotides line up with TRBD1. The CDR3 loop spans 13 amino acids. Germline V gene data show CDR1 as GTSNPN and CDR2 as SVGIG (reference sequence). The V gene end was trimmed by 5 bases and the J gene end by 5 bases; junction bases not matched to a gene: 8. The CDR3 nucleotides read TGTGCCTGGTCGAGGGGGCGGGAGACTGAAGCTTTCTTT. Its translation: CAWSRGRETEAFF.

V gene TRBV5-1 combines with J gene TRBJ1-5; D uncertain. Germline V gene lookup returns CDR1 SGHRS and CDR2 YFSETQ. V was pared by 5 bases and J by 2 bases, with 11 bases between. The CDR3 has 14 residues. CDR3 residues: CASSVEGGNQPQHF. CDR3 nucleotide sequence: TGCGCCAGCAGTGTTGAAGGCGGCAATCAGCCCCAGCATTTT. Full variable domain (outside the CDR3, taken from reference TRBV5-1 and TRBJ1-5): KAGVTQTPRYLIKTRGQQVTLSCSPISGHRSVSWYQQTPGQGLQFLFEYFSETQRNKGNFPGRFSGRQFSNSRSEMNVSTLELGDSALYLCASSVEGGNQPQHFGDGTRLSIL.

This CDR3 reads CASSSPGGSSGNTIYF. In nucleotides, the CDR3 is TGTGCCAGCAGTTCTCCCGGGGGGAGCTCTGGAAACACCATATATTTT. The chain couples TRBV28 to TRBJ1-3; tentative D call: TRBD1 (5 bases). The germline CDR1 and CDR2 sequences are MDHEN and SYDVKM. This CDR3 is 16 amino acids long. Trimming took off 4 bases at V and 0 bases at J, with 13 bases between the two ends. Drawing the rest from reference TRBV28 and TRBJ1-3, the complete variable domain is DVKVTQSSRYLVKRTGEKVFLECVQDMDHENMFWYRQDPGLGLRLIYFSYDVKMKEKGDIPEGYSVSREKKERFSLILESASTNQTSMYLCASSSPGGSSGNTIYFGEGSWLTVV.

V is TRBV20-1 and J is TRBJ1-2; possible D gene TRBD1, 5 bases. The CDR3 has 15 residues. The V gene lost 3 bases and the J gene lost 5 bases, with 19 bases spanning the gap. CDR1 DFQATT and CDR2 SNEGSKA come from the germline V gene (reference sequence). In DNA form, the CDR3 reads TGCAGTGCTAGTAAGGGGTCAGGAAACTTTTATGGCTACACCTTC. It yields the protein CSASKGSGNFYGYTF.

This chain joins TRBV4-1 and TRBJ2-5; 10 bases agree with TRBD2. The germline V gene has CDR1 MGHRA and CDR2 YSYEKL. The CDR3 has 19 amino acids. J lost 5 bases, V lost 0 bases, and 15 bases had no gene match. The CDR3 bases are TGCGCCAGCAGCCAAGATACACGAATTCCAGCGGGGGGGGAGGAGACCCAGTACTTC. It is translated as CASSQDTRIPAGGEETQYF.

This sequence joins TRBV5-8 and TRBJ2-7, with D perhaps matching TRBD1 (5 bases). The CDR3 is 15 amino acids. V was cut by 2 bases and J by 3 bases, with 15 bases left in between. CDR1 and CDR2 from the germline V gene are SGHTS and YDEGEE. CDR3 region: CASSFRLQVRYEQYV. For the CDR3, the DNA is TGTGCCAGCAGCTTCCGGTTACAGGTTCGCTACGAGCAGTACGTC.

The CDR3 spells CASSRTGRTRSYNSPLHF. For the CDR3, the DNA is TGTGCCAGCAGCCGCACCGGGAGAACCCGCTCCTATAATTCACCCCTCCACTTT. The chain couples TRBV5-6 to TRBJ1-6; no firm D call. The CDR3 has 18 amino acids. Germline V lookup: CDR1 SGHDT, CDR2 YYEEEE. Trimming pared 4 bases from V and 0 bases from J, leaving 17 bases between.

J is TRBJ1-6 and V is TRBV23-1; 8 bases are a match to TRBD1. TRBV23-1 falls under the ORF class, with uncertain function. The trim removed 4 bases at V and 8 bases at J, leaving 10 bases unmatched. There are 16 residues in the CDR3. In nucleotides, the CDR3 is TGCGCCAGCAGTCTTGCCCTAACAGGGGGTGATTCACCCCTCCACTTT. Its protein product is CASSLALTGGDSPLHF.

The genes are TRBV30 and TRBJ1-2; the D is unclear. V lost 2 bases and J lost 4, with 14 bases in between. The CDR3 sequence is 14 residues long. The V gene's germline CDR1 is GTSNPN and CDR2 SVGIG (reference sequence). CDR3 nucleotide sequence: TGTGCCTGGAGTCAACCCTATCGGGCCTATGGCTACACCTTC. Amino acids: CAWSQPYRAYGYTF. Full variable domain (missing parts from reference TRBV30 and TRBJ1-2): SQTIHQWPATLVQPVGSPLSLECTVEGTSNPNLYWYRQAAGRGLQLLFYSVGIGQISSEVPQNLSASRPQDRQFILSSKKLLLSDSGFYLCAWSQPYRAYGYTFGSGTRLTVV.

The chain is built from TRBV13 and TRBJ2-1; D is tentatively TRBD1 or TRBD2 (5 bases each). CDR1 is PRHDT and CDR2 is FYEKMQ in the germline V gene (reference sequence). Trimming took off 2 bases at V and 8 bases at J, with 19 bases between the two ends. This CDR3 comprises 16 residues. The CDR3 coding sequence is TGTGCCAGCAGCTTACGGGCCGGGGTTAGGGGCGATGAGCAGTTCTTC. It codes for CASSLRAGVRGDEQFF. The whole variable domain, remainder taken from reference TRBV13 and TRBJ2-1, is AAGVIQSPRHLIKEKRETATLKCYPIPRHDTVYWYQQGPGQDPQFLISFYEKMQSDKGSIPDRFSAQQFSDYHSELNMSSLELGDSALYFCASSLRAGVRGDEQFFGPGTRLTVL.

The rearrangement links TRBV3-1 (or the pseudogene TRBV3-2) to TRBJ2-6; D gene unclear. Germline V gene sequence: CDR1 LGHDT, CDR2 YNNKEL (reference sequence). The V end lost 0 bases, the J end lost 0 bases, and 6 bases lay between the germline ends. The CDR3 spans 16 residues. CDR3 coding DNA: TGTGCCAGCAGCCAAGATCCGGGCTCTGGGGCCAACGTCCTGACTTTC. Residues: CASSQDPGSGANVLTF.

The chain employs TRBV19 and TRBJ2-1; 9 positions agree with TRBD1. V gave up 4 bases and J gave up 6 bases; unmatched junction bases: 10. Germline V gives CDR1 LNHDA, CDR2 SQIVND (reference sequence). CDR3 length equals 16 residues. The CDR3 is CASSTPGQGRGNEQFF. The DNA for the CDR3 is TGTGCCAGTAGTACTCCGGGACAGGGAAGAGGCAATGAGCAGTTCTTC.

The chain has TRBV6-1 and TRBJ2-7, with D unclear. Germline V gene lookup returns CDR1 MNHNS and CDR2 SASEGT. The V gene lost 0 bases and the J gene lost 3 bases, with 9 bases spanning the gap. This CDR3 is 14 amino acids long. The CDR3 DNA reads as TGTGCCAGCAGTGAAGCGAAGGCCCGCTACGAGCAGTACTTC. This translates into CASSEAKARYEQYF.